This record concerns one TCR beta chain sequence. Antigen unknown. Profiled with immunoSEQ multiplex PCR; TCRdb holds only in-frame clones, not every one. This table holds under 150,000 clones, about 89% found once. These data originate in a study of T cell responses to AZD1222 COVID-19 vaccine. Study outcomes and limitations: Clonal diversity was possibly underestimated, and the donors were mostly white British, with more females. An increase in Spike-specific TCR breadth and depth was observed after two AZD1222 doses.

This specimen consisted of peripheral blood, obtained 28 days after the second AZD1222 dose. The receptor was derived from an adult who received the AZD1222 COVID-19 vaccine.

CDR3 amino acids: CASSNGQGVYEQYF. The CDR3 nucleotides are TGTGCCAGCAGCAACGGACAGGGGGTCTACGAGCAGTACTTC. The chain is built from TRBV7-9 and TRBJ2-7, with 10 bases identical to TRBD1. The V and J ends lost 5 bases and 3 bases, in that order; junction bases with no gene match: 4. CDR3 size: 14 residues. Germline CDR1 is SEHNR and CDR2 is FQNEAQ (reference sequence).